The rows below give T cell receptor beta chains drawn from one sample of a study of CD8+ T cells in alopecia areata. TCRdb's table, derived via immunoSEQ multiplex PCR, lists solely in-frame clones and lacks some. Found here are more than 110,000 clones, about three fifths of them singletons; the top ten hold 6.4%. Sample: CD4+ T cells sorted from blood, taken at week 0. These receptors all come from a human donor with alopecia areata. CDR3s include the opening cysteine and the closing phenylalanine or tryptophan. The order of the fields is V gene, D gene, J gene, clone size, CDR3 DNA, CDR3 protein. D genes are given only for firm matches. Size is omitted from some rows. Given values are once, few, many or a class for expanded clones.

V: TRBV29-1
D: .
J: TRBJ2-2
size: .
DNA: TGCAGCGTCGCTGACACCGGGGAGCTGTTTTTT
CDR3: CSVADTGELFF

V: TRBV4-2
D: .
J: TRBJ1-2
size: few
DNA: TGTGCCAGCAGCCAAGACACGACGACAGGTCTACTTGGGGGTTCCTTATATGGCTACACCTTC
CDR3: CASSQDTTTGLLGGSLYGYTF

V: TRBV7-8
D: TRBD1
J: TRBJ2-7
size: .
DNA: TGTGCCAGCAGCTTATTGGGGACAGGGCCCTACGAGCAGTACTTC
CDR3: CASSLLGTGPYEQYF

V: TRBV7-9
D: .
J: TRBJ1-4
size: .
DNA: TGTGCCAGCAGCTTGGGCACGCTTAATGAAAAACTGTTTTTT
CDR3: CASSLGTLNEKLFF

V: TRBV13
D: .
J: TRBJ1-2
size: few
DNA: TGTGCCAGCAGCTTAGTGGCCAGGGGCCTTCGGGGCTACACCTTC
CDR3: CASSLVARGLRGYTF

V: TRBV4-1
D: .
J: TRBJ1-6
size: .
DNA: TGCGCCAGCAGCCAAGATTCCGGGGGTTGGTCACCCCTCCACTTT
CDR3: CASSQDSGGWSPLHF

V: TRBV11-2
D: .
J: TRBJ1-2
size: .
DNA: TGTGCCAGCAGACATACTGGTGCCAGCCCTAACTATGGCTACACCTTC
CDR3: CASRHTGASPNYGYTF

V: TRBV4-1
D: .
J: TRBJ1-3
size: .
DNA: TGCGCCAGCAGCCGCGGGGGGTCTGGAAACACCATATATTTT
CDR3: CASSRGGSGNTIYF

V: TRBV6-6
D: TRBD1
J: TRBJ2-6
size: .
DNA: TGTGCCAGCAGTATTACAGGGGGTCCCACCTTC
CDR3: CASSITGGPTF

V: TRBV29-1
D: TRBD1
J: TRBJ2-3
size: once
DNA: TGCAGCGTAGGACAGGGTGCAGATACGCAGTATTTT
CDR3: CSVGQGADTQYF

V: TRBV29-1
D: .
J: TRBJ1-2
size: .
DNA: TGCAGCGCTGCGACCGGACAGCTCGCTGGCTACACCTTC
CDR3: CSAATGQLAGYTF

V: TRBV6-6
D: .
J: TRBJ2-5
size: few
DNA: TGTGCCAGCAGTTACTCGACTGTCGGGGAGACCCAGTACTTC
CDR3: CASSYSTVGETQYF

V: TRBV30
D: .
J: TRBJ1-2
size: .
DNA: TGTGCCTGGAGTGTAGGCCGCGTGGGCTATGGCTACACCTTC
CDR3: CAWSVGRVGYGYTF

V: TRBV15
D: TRBD1
J: TRBJ2-7
size: .
DNA: TGTGCCACCAGCCCTCGGACAGGGGCGAGCTCCTACGAGCAGTACTTC
CDR3: CATSPRTGASSYEQYF

V: TRBV30
D: .
J: TRBJ2-3
size: few
DNA: TGTGCCTGGAGGGAAGTTCGTCTCCCAGATACGCAGTATTTT
CDR3: CAWREVRLPDTQYF

V: TRBV5-1
D: .
J: TRBJ1-2
size: few
DNA: TGCGCCAGCAGCTTGGCCGGCAGGGCGTTCGATGGCTACACCTTC
CDR3: CASSLAGRAFDGYTF

V: TRBV5-1
D: .
J: TRBJ2-5
size: .
DNA: TGCGCCAGCAGCCCGGACTACCCTCAAGAGACCCAGTACTTC
CDR3: CASSPDYPQETQYF

V: TRBV30
D: .
J: TRBJ2-1
size: .
DNA: TGTGCCTGGCAACACTACAATGAGCAGTTCTTC
CDR3: CAWQHYNEQFF

V: TRBV27
D: .
J: TRBJ2-3
size: .
DNA: TGTGCCAGCAGTTTACAGCGCAGTGCCGGGGATACGCAGTATTTT
CDR3: CASSLQRSAGDTQYF

V: TRBV5-1
D: .
J: TRBJ2-3
size: .
DNA: TGCGCCAGCAGCTCCGGACTCGCTGGCCCAGATACGCAGTATTTT
CDR3: CASSSGLAGPDTQYF

V: TRBV5-1
D: .
J: TRBJ2-5
size: once
DNA: TGCGCCAGCAGCCAGGACAGAGGGGAGACCCAGTACTTC
CDR3: CASSQDRGETQYF

V: TRBV14
D: .
J: TRBJ2-1
size: .
DNA: TGTGCCAGCAGCCAGTCTTATGAGCAGTTCTTC
CDR3: CASSQSYEQFF

V: TRBV20-1
D: .
J: TRBJ2-3
size: .
DNA: TGCAGTGGGGCTAGCACAGATACGCAGTATTTT
CDR3: CSGASTDTQYF

V: TRBV2
D: .
J: TRBJ1-1
size: many
DNA: TGTGCCAGCAGTGAAGGGAGGGGTCTCACTGAAGCTTTCTTT
CDR3: CASSEGRGLTEAFF

V: TRBV13
D: TRBD2
J: TRBJ2-3
size: few
DNA: TGTGCCAGCAGCCGAGGACTAGCGGGGGGGAGAAGCACAGATACGCAGTATTTT
CDR3: CASSRGLAGGRSTDTQYF

V: TRBV19
D: .
J: TRBJ2-6
size: .
DNA: TGTGCCAGTAGTACTACACCGACGGGGGCCAACGTCCTGACTTTC
CDR3: CASSTTPTGANVLTF

V: TRBV11-1
D: TRBD2
J: TRBJ2-3
size: .
DNA: TGTGCCAGCAGCTCACGACTAGCGGGGACAGATACGCAGTATTTT
CDR3: CASSSRLAGTDTQYF

V: TRBV7-9
D: .
J: TRBJ2-5
size: few
DNA: TGTGCCAGCAGCTCGGACGCCCCGGGGACCCAGTACTTC
CDR3: CASSSDAPGTQYF

V: TRBV7-2
D: .
J: TRBJ1-2
size: few
DNA: TGTGCCAGCAGCGCCGGGACCTTCGTCAACTATGGCTACACCTTC
CDR3: CASSAGTFVNYGYTF

V: TRBV30
D: .
J: TRBJ2-3
size: few
DNA: TGTGCCTGGAGTGGGGCAGATACGCAGTATTTT
CDR3: CAWSGADTQYF

V: TRBV15
D: .
J: TRBJ2-1
size: few
DNA: TGTGCCACCAGCGGGCGGAGGCAGTTCTTC
CDR3: CATSGRRQFF